The table lists the clone carrying this T cell receptor beta chain with many counts. The antigen remains unidentified. Deletions cut 0 bases from V and 11 bases from J, with 10 bases between. CDR3 length equals 12 residues. Germline values: CDR1 LGHDT, CDR2 YNNKEL (reference sequence). Amplified TCR beta CDR3 regions came from RNA transcripts. An initial round of RT-PCR targeting the TCR CDR3 relied on the HTBI primer set. Via MiXCR, TCRdb re-called the multiplex PCR reads, giving one row per CDR3 protein. The sample consists of 300,000 or so distinct CDR3 sequences, roughly 17% of them appearing once. The data were obtained in a study of T cells in Graves' hyperthyroidism and ophthalmopathy. General study results and limits: The majority of expanded thyroid clonotypes above 0.001 also appeared in blood.

The chain carries TRBV3-1 and TRBJ1-1; no definite D call. The TCR sequence derives from a man aged 30 to 39 with Graves' hyperthyroidism. Sample: blood. The CDR3 DNA sequence: TGTGCCAGCAGCCAAGAGGGCCTCGGTGCTTTCTTT. It yields the protein CASSQEGLGAFF. The full variable domain, in which reference TRBV3-1 and TRBJ1-1 provide the parts outside the CDR3, is DTAVSQTPKYLVTQMGNDKSIKCEQNLGHDTMYWYKQDSKKFLKIMFSYNNKELIINETVPNRFSPKSPDKAHLNLHINSLELGDSAVYFCASSQEGLGAFFGQGTRLTVV.